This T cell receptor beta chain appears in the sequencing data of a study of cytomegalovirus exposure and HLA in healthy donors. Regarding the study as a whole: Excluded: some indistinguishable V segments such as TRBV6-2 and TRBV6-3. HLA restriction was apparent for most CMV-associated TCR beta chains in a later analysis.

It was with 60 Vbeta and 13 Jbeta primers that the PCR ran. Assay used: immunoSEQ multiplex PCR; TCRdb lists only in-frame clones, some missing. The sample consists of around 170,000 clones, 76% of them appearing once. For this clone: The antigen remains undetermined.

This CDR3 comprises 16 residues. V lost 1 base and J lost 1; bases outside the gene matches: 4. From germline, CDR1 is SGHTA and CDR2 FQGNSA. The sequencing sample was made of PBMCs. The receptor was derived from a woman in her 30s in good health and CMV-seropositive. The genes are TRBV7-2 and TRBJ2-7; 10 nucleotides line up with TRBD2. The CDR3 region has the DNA TGTGCCAGCAGCTTAGGTGGGGGACTAGCGTCCTACGAGCAGTACTTC. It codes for CASSLGGGLASYEQYF.